Shown below are 3 T cell receptor beta chains from a single sample sequenced in a study of blood T cell repertoires in COVID-19. Only in-frame clones appear in the TCRdb table, and some are missing; sequencing was by immunoSEQ multiplex PCR. This table holds under 450,000 clones, approximately 77% found once. The sample taken for sequencing was peripheral blood. The receptors were sampled from a human donor with acute or convalescent COVID-19. The donor label of this sample is uncertain.

The chain has TRBV7-8 and TRBJ1-1; maybe TRBD1 (5 bases). This CDR3 has 17 residues. The V gene lost 5 bases and the J gene lost 1 base, with 20 bases spanning the gap. Germline V CDR1 and CDR2: SGHVS, FQNEAQ. DNA of the CDR3: TGTGCCAGCAGCGCCCTGGGGGGGGGACGGGCGAACACTGAAGCTTTCTTT. Translating gives CASSALGGGRANTEAFF.

The rearrangement uses TRBV28 and TRBJ1-2, with D possibly TRBD1 on 5 matching bases. The CDR3 length is 11 residues. The germline gives CDR1 MDHEN, CDR2 SYDVKM. With 5 bases removed from V and 6 bases from J, the gap between germline ends came to 7 bases. The chain's CDR3 is CASSTGHGYTF. DNA for the CDR3: TGTGCCAGCAGTACAGGTCATGGCTACACCTTC.

This clone was counted once. The J gene is TRBJ1-6, the V gene TRBV6-6, with TRBD1 identical over 8 bases. In germline, CDR1 is MNHNY, CDR2 SVGAGI (reference sequence). V was clipped by 2 bases and J by 8 bases; unmatched bases: 8. CDR3 length: 16 residues. CDR3 bases: TGTGCCAGCAGTTACCGCCCCAGGGGGCGAGATTCACCCCTCCACTTT. Translating gives CASSYRPRGRDSPLHF.